This T cell receptor beta chain was found in a study of blood T cell repertoires in COVID-19. About the study: T cells, B-cell-depleted T cells, or PBMCs provided the cDNA or gDNA that served as material.

Assay used: immunoSEQ multiplex PCR; TCRdb lists only in-frame clones, some missing. The sample contains tens of thousands of clones, 70% to 90% of which appear only once. The material sequenced was peripheral blood. This clonotype originated in a man aged 55-75 years with acute or convalescent COVID-19.

This CDR3 reads CASSVGTSDTQYF. The CDR3 coding sequence is TGTGCCAGCAGCGTCGGGACTTCAGATACGCAGTATTTT. The chain carries TRBV7-3 and TRBJ2-3; tentatively, D is TRBD2 (6 bases). V was shortened by 5 bases and J by 4 bases, with 10 bases between the two germline ends. The CDR3 is made up of 13 amino acids. Germline values: CDR1 SGHTA, CDR2 FQGTGA.